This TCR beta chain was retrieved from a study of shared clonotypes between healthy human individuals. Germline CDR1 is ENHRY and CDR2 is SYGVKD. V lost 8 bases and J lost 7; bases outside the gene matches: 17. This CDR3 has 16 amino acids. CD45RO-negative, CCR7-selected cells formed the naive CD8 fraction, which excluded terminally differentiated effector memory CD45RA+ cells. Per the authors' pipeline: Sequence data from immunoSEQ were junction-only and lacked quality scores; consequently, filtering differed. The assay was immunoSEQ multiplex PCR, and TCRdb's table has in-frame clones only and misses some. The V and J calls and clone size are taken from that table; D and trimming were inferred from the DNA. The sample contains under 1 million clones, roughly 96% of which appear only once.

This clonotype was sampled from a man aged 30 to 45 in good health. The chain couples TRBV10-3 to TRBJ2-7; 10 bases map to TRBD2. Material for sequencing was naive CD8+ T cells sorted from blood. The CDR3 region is CAIGEASGRGAGEQYF. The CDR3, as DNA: TGTGCCATCGGGGAGGCTAGCGGGAGAGGAGCGGGGGAGCAGTACTTC.